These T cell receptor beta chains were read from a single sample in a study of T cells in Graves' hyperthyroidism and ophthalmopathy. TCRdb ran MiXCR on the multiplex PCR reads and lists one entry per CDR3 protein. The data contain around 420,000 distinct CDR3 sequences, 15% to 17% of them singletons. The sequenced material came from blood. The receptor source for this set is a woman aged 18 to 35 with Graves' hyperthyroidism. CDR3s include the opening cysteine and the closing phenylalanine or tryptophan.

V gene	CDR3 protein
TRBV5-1	CASSWGWATSSYNEQFF
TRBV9	CASSSGTSGGTDTQYF
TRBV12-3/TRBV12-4	CASSLGAYEQYF
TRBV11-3	CASSFQGGTPYF
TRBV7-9	CASSERGLNEKLFF
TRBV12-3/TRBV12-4	CASREQGYNEQFF
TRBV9	CASTPGGRAGELFF
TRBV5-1	CASSDPRGSYEQYF
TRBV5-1	CASSLWGGDHAYGYTF
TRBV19	CASSIGAGGYLRNTEAFF
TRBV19	CARMGRNYGYTF
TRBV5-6	CASSSPGAPGELFF
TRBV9	CASSVGAVTGDNSPLHF
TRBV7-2	CASSSGLAGDNEQFF
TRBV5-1	CASSLQGDEKLFF
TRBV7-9	CASSLGAPPYEQYF
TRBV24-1	CATILGTVFDEQYF
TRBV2	CASSQETGGTEAFF
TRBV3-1	CASSRALQGGDGYTF
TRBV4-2	CASSQDGAPGPYEQYF
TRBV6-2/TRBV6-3	CASSKRKGETQYF
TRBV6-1	CASSYGQQDNYGYTF
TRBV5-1	CASSLALWGQETQYF
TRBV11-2	CASHRTYNSPLHF
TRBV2	CASSEARLAGAETQYF
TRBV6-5	CASSYGQANTEAFF
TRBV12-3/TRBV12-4	CASSTSGRSYEQYF
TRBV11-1	CASSLVEGRPYEQYF
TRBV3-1	CASSQGPSTDTQYF
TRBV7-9	CASSYRTRELFF
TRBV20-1	CSASGASGDNEQFF
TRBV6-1	CASRDFRGRRQTQYF
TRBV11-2	CASSKGTTAGELFF
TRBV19	CASSIARDSPLHF
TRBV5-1	CASSRVGGRTEAFF
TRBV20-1	CSAGTSGTSYEQYF
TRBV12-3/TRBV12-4	CASSLGASVSYNEQFF
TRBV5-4	CASSRETGPNYGYTF
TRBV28	CASSLSGTEETQYF
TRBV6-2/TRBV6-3	CASSYSMDRGFVRSNQPQHF
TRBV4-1	CASSQHPGQGYPIYNSPLHF
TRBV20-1	CSARADRVNYGYTF
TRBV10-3	CAIKDGGRREQYF
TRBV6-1	CASSIGGGGFYNEQFF
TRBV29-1	CSVEVAQQGQNTEAFF
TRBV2	CASSELVGRDYGYTF
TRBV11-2	CASSPAGQGVRRETQYF
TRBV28	CASSSGLREQYF
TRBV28	CAASSAYEQYF
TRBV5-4	CASSLKGSETQYF
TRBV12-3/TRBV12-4	CASREEGAAKNIQFF
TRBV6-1	CASSEREGTYEQYF
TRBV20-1	CSASSRYSSGSDTQYF
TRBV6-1	CASKDRGYNEQFF
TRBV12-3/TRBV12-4	CVSSDAGGEQFF
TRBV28	CASRPGPVYDYTF
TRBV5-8	CASSSDGQETQYF
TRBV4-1	CASSPRDRGENSPLHF
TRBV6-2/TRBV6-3	CASSYVQFNQPQHF